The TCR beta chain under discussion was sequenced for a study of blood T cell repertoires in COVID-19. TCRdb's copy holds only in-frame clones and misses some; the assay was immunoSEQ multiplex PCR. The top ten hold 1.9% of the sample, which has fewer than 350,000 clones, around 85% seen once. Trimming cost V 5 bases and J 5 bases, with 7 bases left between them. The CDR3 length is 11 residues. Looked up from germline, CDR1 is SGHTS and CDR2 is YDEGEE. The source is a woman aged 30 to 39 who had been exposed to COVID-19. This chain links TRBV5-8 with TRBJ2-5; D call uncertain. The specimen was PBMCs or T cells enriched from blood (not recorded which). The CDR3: CASRSMETQYF. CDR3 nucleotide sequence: TGTGCCAGCAGATCAATGGAGACCCAGTACTTC.